This T cell receptor (beta chain) was obtained from a study of early T cells in non-severe SARS-CoV-2 infection. Study details: With bulk RNA from unsorted whole blood as input, sequencing yielded unpaired chains. Regarding the study as a whole: Reliance on VDJdb matching favored anti-spike CD8 responses; private and CD4 specificities were missed.

The J segment lost 10 bases and the V segment lost 5 bases, leaving 6 bases of the junction unmatched. Germline V CDR1 and CDR2: SGHTA, FQGNSA. There are 12 residues in the CDR3. Individual cDNA molecules each received unique molecular identifiers attached to them. Each CDR3 protein is one row after TCRdb ran MiXCR on the 5' RACE reads. The data show tens of thousands of distinct CDR3 sequences, roughly 8.4% seen once. Comment on this clonotype: The antigen is not known.

The TCR comes from an adult who was a healthcare worker with PCR-confirmed SARS-CoV-2 infection or an uninfected control (not recorded which). The chain recombines TRBV7-2 with TRBJ1-1; 8 bases align to TRBD1. The sequenced material came from whole blood. In DNA form, the CDR3 reads TGTGCCAGCAGCCCTCAACAGGGGGGAGCTTTCTTT. Encoded protein: CASSPQQGGAFF.